The 7 T cell receptor beta chains listed next were all sequenced from one sample in a study of blood T cells in healthy people across ages. A second roughly 7 to 11 cycle PCR used barcoded and J-beta primers. TCRdb called the 5' RACE reads again in MiXCR, with one record for every CDR3 protein. The sample shows 780,000 or so distinct CDR3 sequences, approximately 53% of them seen only once. Sequenced input: blood. These receptors originate from a man older than 75 in good health.

The rearrangement joins TRBV7-7 to TRBJ2-7; D may be TRBD1 (5 bases). Looked up from germline, CDR1 is SSHAT and CDR2 is FNYEAQ (reference sequence). Trimming took off 1 base at V and 3 bases at J, with 10 bases between the two ends. The CDR3 totals 14 residues. The CDR3 sequence is CASSLDQGFYEQYF. The DNA for the CDR3 is TGTGCCAGCAGCTTAGATCAGGGCTTCTACGAGCAGTACTTC.

This clonotype was counted at least ten times. V and J are TRBV27 and TRBJ2-3; 9 bases are shared with TRBD2. Germline trimming cut 3 bases from V and 3 bases from J; bases unmatched to any gene: 1. Germline-derived CDR1 and CDR2 are MNHEY and SMNVEV (reference sequence). The CDR3 runs to 14 residues. The CDR3, as DNA: TGTGCCAGCAGTTTTAGCGGGAGAACAGATACGCAGTATTTT. Amino acid sequence: CASSFSGRTDTQYF.

The chain recombines TRBV5-1 with TRBJ2-2; possibly TRBD1 for D (5 bases). The CDR3 length is 14 residues. CDR1 and CDR2 (germline): SGHRS, YFSETQ. V was cut by 4 bases and J by 2 bases, with 9 bases left in between. The CDR3 nucleotides are TGCGCCAGCAGCATCGGACAAAACACCGGGGAGCTGTTTTTT. Amino acid sequence: CASSIGQNTGELFF.

This clonotype has just a few counts. The V call is TRBV21-1, the J call TRBJ2-3; TRBD1, the table's D call, was not compared with the DNA. TRBV21-1 is a documented pseudogene. This CDR3 contains 15 residues. CDR3 in DNA: TGTGCCAGCAGCAAACTACCAACCGGGACGAGATACGCGTATTTT. Its translation: CASSKLPTGTRYAYF.

This chain connects TRBV3-1 to TRBJ2-1; possibly TRBD1 or TRBD2 for D (5 bases each). Germline values: CDR1 LGHDT, CDR2 YNNKEL (reference sequence). Trimming took 3 bases from V and 6 from J, leaving 12 bases between them. This CDR3 spans 14 amino acids. The CDR3 sequence is CASSQLGEANEQFF. The CDR3 DNA sequence: TGTGCCAGCAGCCAGCTGGGGGAAGCCAATGAGCAGTTCTTC.

This clonotype occurred many times. The chain carries TRBV24-1 and TRBJ2-3, with no clear D. Germline values: CDR1 KGHDR, CDR2 SFDVKD. This CDR3 region has 12 residues. Trimming removed 2 bases from V and 14 bases from J, with 13 bases in between. CDR3 nucleotides: TGTGCCACCAGTGATTCGGCCCGGCAGGCGTATTTT. This translates into CATSDSARQAYF.

V and J are TRBV24-1 and TRBJ2-5; possible D gene TRBD2, 6 bases. The CDR3 length is 18 residues. CDR1 KGHDR and CDR2 SFDVKD come from the germline V gene. V was shortened by 6 bases and J by 4 bases, with 26 bases between the two germline ends. CDR3 in amino acids: CATSSREPRRGSPETQYF. DNA of the CDR3: TGTGCCACCAGTTCAAGAGAGCCCCGGCGGGGAAGTCCAGAGACCCAGTACTTC.